These T cell receptor beta chains were read from a single sample in a study of blood T cell repertoires in COVID-19. The repertoire was sequenced with immunoSEQ multiplex PCR; TCRdb's copy has only in-frame clones and lacks some. The sample holds around 300,000 clones, around nine tenths seen once. The sample taken for sequencing was PBMCs or T cells enriched from blood (not recorded which). Receptor source: a woman in her 30s who had recovered from COVID-19. The CDR3 runs from the conserved cysteine through the conserved F or W. D genes are given only for firm matches. Clone size is stated in some rows and not others, as once, few, many or a class when expanded.

J gene	D gene	V gene	clone size	CDR3 DNA	CDR3 protein
TRBJ1-3	TRBD1	TRBV2	-	TGTGCCAGCATGCCGACAGGGGGTCTCAGCTCTGGAAACACCATATATTTT	CASMPTGGLSSGNTIYF
TRBJ2-1	TRBD2	TRBV15	-	TGTGCCACCAGCAGAGTAACTAGCGGGAGGACCGGCTCCTACAATGAGCAGTTCTTC	CATSRVTSGRTGSYNEQFF
TRBJ1-2	-	TRBV29-1	-	TGCAGCGTTGGCAGGGTGGATGGCTACACCTTC	CSVGRVDGYTF
TRBJ2-2	-	TRBV2	once	TGTGCCAGCAGTACAGGGACCGCCGGGGAGCTGTTTTTT	CASSTGTAGELFF
TRBJ2-1	TRBD1	TRBV11-3	-	TGTGCCAGCAGCTCCCCTGGGGACAGAGAAAGGTGGAATGAGCAGTTCTTC	CASSSPGDRERWNEQFF
TRBJ2-1	TRBD2	TRBV6-2/TRBV6-3	-	TGTGCCAGCAGCCTACTAGCGGATAGATACAATGAGCAGTTCTTC	CASSLLADRYNEQFF
TRBJ2-1	TRBD1	TRBV27	-	TGTGCCAGCAGTCCGGACAGGGGGTTAGGAGGGAGTGAGCAGTTCTTC	CASSPDRGLGGSEQFF
TRBJ2-1	TRBD2	TRBV2	-	TGTGCCAGCAGTGGAAGGCTAGCGGGAGGATCCTACAATGAGCAGTTCTTC	CASSGRLAGGSYNEQFF
TRBJ1-1	TRBD1	TRBV7-9	-	TGTGCCAGCAGCCCTCGACAGGGTGGGCTGAACACTGAAGCTTTCTTT	CASSPRQGGLNTEAFF
TRBJ2-7	TRBD2	TRBV7-8	-	TGTGCCAGCAGCTTACCGATAGCGGGCGCTTTCTCCTACGAGCAGTACTTC	CASSLPIAGAFSYEQYF
TRBJ2-5	-	TRBV27	-	TGTGCCAGCAGGCGAACTAACGGAGAGACCCAGTACTTC	CASRRTNGETQYF
TRBJ1-1	TRBD1	TRBV11-3	-	TGTGCCAGCAACCGGGGACAGGGCGGGCTTTCGGGCACTGAAGCTTTCTTT	CASNRGQGGLSGTEAFF
TRBJ1-1	-	TRBV11-2	-	TGTGCCAGCAGCTCTGGGCTAATGAACACTGAAGCTTTCTTT	CASSSGLMNTEAFF
TRBJ2-5	TRBD1	TRBV19	-	TGTGCCAGTAGGGAGAGACAGGGCGAGGATCAAGAGACCCAGTACTTC	CASRERQGEDQETQYF
TRBJ2-3	-	TRBV28	-	TGTGCCAGCAGTACTCCGGCTAGCGGCACAGATACGCAGTATTTT	CASSTPASGTDTQYF
TRBJ2-3	TRBD2	TRBV6-1	-	TGTGCCAGCAGTGAACCGGGACTAGCGGCAGATACGCAGTATTTT	CASSEPGLAADTQYF
TRBJ2-1	-	TRBV10-1	once	TGCGCCAGCAGTGGAGCAGGTCAAGGCGGGACCAACTACAATGAGCAGTTCTTC	CASSGAGQGGTNYNEQFF
TRBJ1-1	-	TRBV28	once	TGTGCCAGCAGTTCCCACATGAACACTGAAGCTTTCTTT	CASSSHMNTEAFF
TRBJ2-2	TRBD2	TRBV19	once	TGTGCCAGTAGCCTGGGACTAGCGGGAGGTTTTGGGAACACCGGGGAGCTGTTTTTT	CASSLGLAGGFGNTGELFF
TRBJ2-1	TRBD2	TRBV7-2	-	TGTGCCAGCAGCTTAGCCGGACTAGCGGGAGGTTACAATGAGCAGTTCTTC	CASSLAGLAGGYNEQFF
TRBJ2-7	-	TRBV18	once	TGTGCCAGCTCACCCCCCAATTCAGGCTTGCCCTACGAGCAGTACTTC	CASSPPNSGLPYEQYF
TRBJ1-1	TRBD1	TRBV6-6	-	TGTGCCAGCAGCCCCGGGACAGCCAACATTGGGACTGAAGCTTTCTTT	CASSPGTANIGTEAFF
TRBJ2-5	TRBD2	TRBV6-5	-	TGTGCCAGCAGTTTTAGCGGGAGTATGGAGACCCAGTACTTC	CASSFSGSMETQYF
TRBJ2-7	TRBD1	TRBV11-3	few	TGTGCCAGCAGCCAAGGACAGGGGCCCTACCACGAGCAGTACTTC	CASSQGQGPYHEQYF
TRBJ2-3	TRBD1	TRBV6-2/TRBV6-3	-	TGTGCCAGCAGTACAGGGGGCTCCACAGATACGCAGTATTTT	CASSTGGSTDTQYF
TRBJ2-1	TRBD2	TRBV3-1/TRBV3-2	-	TGTGCCAGCAGCCAAGTTTACTCGGCGGGAGCACACAATGAGCAGTTCTTC	CASSQVYSAGAHNEQFF
TRBJ2-1	-	TRBV20-1	-	TGCAGTGCGATTCAGTGGAATGAGCAGTTCTTC	CSAIQWNEQFF
TRBJ2-3	TRBD2	TRBV7-6	-	TGTGCCAGCAGCTTAATTACGGGAGTTTCTAGCGGGAAGGCAGATACGCAGTATTTT	CASSLITGVSSGKADTQYF
TRBJ1-5	-	TRBV29-1	-	TGCAGCGTTGGGGCCTCAAATCAGCCCCAGCATTTT	CSVGASNQPQHF
TRBJ1-1	-	TRBV3-1/TRBV3-2	-	TGTGCCAGCAGCCCCGGCGGCAGCGGGGACACTGAAGCTTTCTTT	CASSPGGSGDTEAFF
TRBJ2-5	-	TRBV3-1/TRBV3-2	-	TGTGCCAGCAGCCAACCCGGCGGGGCGACTACCAGGGAGACCCAGTACTTC	CASSQPGGATTRETQYF
TRBJ2-3	-	TRBV7-9	once	TGTGCCAGCAGCTACGGAGCGGGACAATTCGGGACAGATACGCAGTATTTT	CASSYGAGQFGTDTQYF
TRBJ1-2	TRBD1	TRBV28	-	TGTGCCAGCAGTTACAGGACAGGGGTGGGGTATGGCTACACCTTC	CASSYRTGVGYGYTF
TRBJ2-1	-	TRBV30	-	TGTGCCTGGAGCGTATACAATGAGCAGTTCTTC	CAWSVYNEQFF
TRBJ2-1	TRBD2	TRBV14	-	TGTGCCAGCAGCCAAAGACAGATTACTAGCGGGAGTAACAATGAGCAGTTCTTC	CASSQRQITSGSNNEQFF
TRBJ2-1	-	TRBV7-2	-	TGTGCCAGCAGCTTAGCGATCGGTTCAGGATACAATGAGCAGTTCTTC	CASSLAIGSGYNEQFF
TRBJ1-3	TRBD1	TRBV19	-	TGTGCCAGTACCCTTTACAGGGGGCAGTCGGGAAACACCATATATTTT	CASTLYRGQSGNTIYF
TRBJ1-2	TRBD1	TRBV19	-	TGTGCCAGTAGAACTACGACAGGGGTTGCCTATGGCTACACCTTC	CASRTTTGVAYGYTF
TRBJ2-3	-	TRBV7-3	-	TGTGCCAGCAGCTTAATGTCGGGTGGGAGCACAGATACGCAGTATTTT	CASSLMSGGSTDTQYF
TRBJ1-6	TRBD1	TRBV11-3	-	TGTGCCAGCAGCTTAGGGCAGGGGGCGCCTTCACCCCTCCACTTT	CASSLGQGAPSPLHF
TRBJ2-3	-	TRBV5-4	-	TGTGCCAGCAGCCCTGGGCTAGAGGGCCCATCTGATACGCAGTATTTT	CASSPGLEGPSDTQYF
TRBJ1-2	-	TRBV7-4	once	TGTGCCAGCAGCTTAATCTGCCGTTTACTTGCCCTTAACTATGGCTACACCTTC	CASSLICRLLALNYGYTF
TRBJ2-7	TRBD1	TRBV6-2/TRBV6-3	-	TGTGCCAGCAGTTACTTGACAGGGGATGCCGAGCAGTACTTC	CASSYLTGDAEQYF
TRBJ2-7	TRBD1	TRBV5-1	-	TGCGCCAGCAGCAAAAGGACAGGGGCCTACGAGCAGTACTTC	CASSKRTGAYEQYF
TRBJ2-7	TRBD1	TRBV30	-	TGTGCCTGGAGCGGGGGACAGGGCTCTGGCGAGCAGTACTTC	CAWSGGQGSGEQYF
TRBJ2-7	TRBD2	TRBV7-8	-	TGTGCCAGCAGCTCCTTAGCGGGAGGGCCCTACGAGCAGTACTTC	CASSSLAGGPYEQYF